This is a list of T cell receptor beta chains from one sample in a study of shared clonotypes between healthy human individuals. Sequencing was performed with immunoSEQ multiplex PCR; in TCRdb, only in-frame clones are kept and a portion is missing. This table has about 1 million clones, 75% to 80% appearing once. Source material: memory CD4+ T cells from PBMCs. These receptors were collected from a man younger than 35 in good health. Some clones in this sample may be carry-over from other donors' samples. Each CDR3 is given with its conserved first and last residue. The D gene is left open where the match is weak. Rows may omit the clone size; those that give it use once, few, many or a size class.

NA	TRBD1	TRBV13	TRBJ2-7	CASRPGTAREQYF	TGTGCCAGCAGACCTGGGACAGCACGCGAGCAGTACTTC
NA	NA	TRBV7-2	TRBJ1-1	CASSPDRGQEAFF	TGTGCCAGCAGCCCCGACCGCGGCCAGGAAGCTTTCTTT
NA	NA	TRBV7-6	TRBJ2-7	CASSLGPPYPGRKSYEQYF	TGTGCCAGCAGCTTAGGACCACCCTATCCAGGGCGGAAGTCCTACGAGCAGTACTTC
NA	NA	TRBV5-4	TRBJ2-7	CASSSILASNYEQYF	TGTGCCAGCAGCTCCATTCTAGCGTCAAACTACGAGCAGTACTTC
NA	NA	TRBV5-6	TRBJ1-2	CASSPGGIGYGYTF	TGTGCCAGCAGCCCGGGGGGGATAGGCTATGGCTACACCTTC
NA	NA	TRBV9	TRBJ2-1	CASTLKGTDNEQFF	TGTGCCAGCACCCTTAAAGGAACAGACAATGAGCAGTTCTTC
once	NA	TRBV15	TRBJ1-2	CATSGMGYGYTF	TGTGCCACCAGCGGGATGGGCTATGGCTACACCTTC
NA	NA	TRBV7-6	TRBJ2-5	CASSLVANSRGTQYF	TGTGCCAGCAGCTTAGTGGCGAACAGCCGAGGGACCCAGTACTTC
NA	NA	TRBV5-1	TRBJ2-7	CASSLIGGGDYEQYF	TGCGCCAGCAGCTTGATTGGCGGAGGTGACTACGAGCAGTACTTC
NA	NA	TRBV6-5	TRBJ1-1	CASSYSWVTEAFF	TGTGCCAGCAGTTACTCTTGGGTGACTGAGGCTTTCTTT
NA	TRBD1	TRBV2	TRBJ1-1	CASRARTGNTEAFF	TGTGCCAGCAGGGCCAGGACAGGGAACACTGAAGCTTTCTTT
few	NA	TRBV4-3	TRBJ1-2	CASSQQGTLNYGYTF	TGCGCCAGCAGCCAACAGGGGACGTTGAACTATGGCTACACCTTC
few	NA	TRBV7-8	TRBJ1-1	CASSFKGGTEAFF	TGTGCCAGCAGCTTCAAGGGGGGCACTGAAGCTTTCTTT
NA	NA	TRBV6-6	TRBJ1-3	CASSQLGPASGNTIYF	TGTGCCAGCAGTCAGCTGGGGCCGGCCTCTGGAAACACCATATATTTT
NA	TRBD1	TRBV5-1	TRBJ2-2	CASSLLRGLTTGELFF	TGCGCCAGCAGCCTGCTCAGGGGGCTGACCACCGGGGAGCTGTTTTTT
few	NA	TRBV2	TRBJ1-1	CATQSSLNTEAFF	TGTGCCACTCAGTCCTCCCTGAACACTGAAGCTTTCTTT
NA	TRBD1	TRBV27	TRBJ2-1	CASRSGDRGPYNEQFF	TGTGCCAGCAGAAGTGGGGACAGGGGCCCATACAATGAGCAGTTCTTC
NA	NA	TRBV7-3	TRBJ2-5	CASSLIQQETQYF	TGTGCCAGCAGCTTAATACAGCAAGAGACCCAGTACTTC
NA	TRBD2	TRBV27	TRBJ2-7	CASSGRLAGGEQYF	TGTGCCAGCAGTGGAAGACTAGCGGGAGGCGAGCAGTACTTC
NA	NA	TRBV7-3	TRBJ1-3	CASSLSGVSGNTIYF	TGTGCCAGCAGCTTATCGGGGGTCTCTGGAAACACCATATATTTT
NA	NA	TRBV11-3	TRBJ2-1	CASSLDKVLVGDSYNEQFF	TGTGCCAGCAGCTTAGATAAGGTATTAGTCGGGGACTCCTACAATGAGCAGTTCTTC
NA	NA	TRBV19	TRBJ2-7	CASSPNGGSEQYF	TGTGCCAGTAGTCCTAACGGGGGAAGCGAGCAGTACTTC
NA	TRBD1	TRBV27	TRBJ2-5	CASSPRTGGVETQYF	TGTGCCAGCAGTCCGCGGACAGGGGGCGTAGAGACCCAGTACTTC
NA	NA	TRBV5-6	TRBJ1-4	CASSPRSPLNEKLFF	TGTGCCAGCAGCCCGAGATCTCCTTTAAATGAAAAACTGTTTTTT
NA	NA	TRBV19	TRBJ2-7	CASSIETGLSYEQYF	TGTGCCAGTAGTATAGAGACGGGACTTTCCTACGAGCAGTACTTC
NA	NA	TRBV4-2	TRBJ1-3	CASSPEGRQDLWGNTIYF	TGTGCCAGCAGCCCTGAAGGCAGGCAGGACCTGTGGGGAAACACCATATATTTT
NA	TRBD1	TRBV10-1	TRBJ1-2	CASSGGQGGGYTF	TGCGCCAGCAGTGGGGGACAGGGAGGCGGCTACACCTTC
many	TRBD1	TRBV15	TRBJ2-3	CATSRAPVGTGLSSDTQYF	TGTGCCACCAGCAGAGCCCCAGTCGGGACAGGGTTGTCCTCAGATACGCAGTATTTT
few	NA	TRBV7-9	TRBJ2-3	CASSSTDTQYF	TGTGCCAGCAGCTCCACAGATACGCAGTATTTT
NA	TRBD1	TRBV28	TRBJ2-1	CASGGQGARLAGVVVQFF	TGTGCCAGCGGGGGACAGGGGGCGCGGCTAGCGGGAGTAGTGGTGCAGTTCTTC
NA	NA	TRBV28	TRBJ1-1	CASSPSLRPTRGTEAFF	TGTGCCAGCAGTCCGTCCCTTCGCCCAACGAGGGGCACTGAAGCTTTCTTT
NA	NA	TRBV5-1	TRBJ2-1	CASSPQGYNEQFF	TGCGCCAGCAGCCCACAGGGCTACAATGAGCAGTTCTTC
NA	TRBD1	TRBV6-1	TRBJ2-1	CASSEAGQGWHEQFF	TGTGCCAGCAGTGAAGCCGGACAGGGATGGCATGAGCAGTTCTTC
NA	TRBD2	TRBV10-2	TRBJ2-1	CASSLGTSGSRQQFF	TGCGCCAGCAGTCTCGGGACTAGCGGGAGCCGGCAGCAGTTCTTC
NA	TRBD1	TRBV15	TRBJ1-3	CATSRDPRGSGNTIYF	TGTGCCACCAGCAGAGACCCCAGGGGGTCTGGAAACACCATATATTTT
NA	NA	TRBV9	TRBJ2-5	CASSVGGGFYQETQYF	TGTGCCAGCAGCGTAGGAGGCGGGTTTTACCAAGAGACCCAGTACTTC
NA	NA	TRBV4-1	TRBJ2-7	CASSPDVSSEQYF	TGCGCCAGCAGCCCGGACGTTAGTTCCGAGCAGTACTTC
NA	TRBD2	TRBV7-8	TRBJ2-1	CASSGWTSPRNEQFF	TGTGCCAGCAGCGGATGGACTAGCCCCCGCAATGAGCAGTTCTTC
many	TRBD1	TRBV10-3	TRBJ1-1	CAISYRGAEAFF	TGTGCCATCAGTTACAGGGGCGCTGAAGCTTTCTTT